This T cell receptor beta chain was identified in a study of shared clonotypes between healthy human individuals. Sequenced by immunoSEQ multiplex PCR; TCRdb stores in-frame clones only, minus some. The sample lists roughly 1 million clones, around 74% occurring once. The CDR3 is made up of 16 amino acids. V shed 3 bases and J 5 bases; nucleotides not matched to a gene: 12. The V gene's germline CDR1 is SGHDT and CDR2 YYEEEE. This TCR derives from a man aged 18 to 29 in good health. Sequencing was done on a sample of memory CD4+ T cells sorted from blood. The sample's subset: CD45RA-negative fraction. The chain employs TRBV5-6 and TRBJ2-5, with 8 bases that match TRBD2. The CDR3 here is CASSSGGSGGPETQYF. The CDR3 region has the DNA TGTGCCAGCAGCTCGGGGGGGAGTGGAGGGCCGGAGACCCAGTACTTC.